These 25 T cell receptor beta chains originate from one sample sequenced in a study of metastatic and nonmetastatic thyroid tumors. TCRdb called clones again from the PCR reads with MiXCR. This sample has approximately 13,000 clones, with about 12% found just once. Treatment of any kind had been given to no patient before thyroid surgery. The material sequenced was blood. The source is a female donor with papillary thyroid cancer or a benign thyroid nodule (not recorded which). Some clones in this sample may be carry-over from other donors' samples.

This clone appeared many times. V usage is TRBV28 and J usage is TRBJ2-2; TRBD1 matches 10 bases. The CDR3 totals 16 residues. CDR1 and CDR2 from the germline V gene are MDHEN and SYDVKM. V dropped 2 bases and J dropped 5; count of bases not matched to a gene: 5. CDR3 in amino acids: CASSLRGQGRTGELFF. CDR3 sequence (DNA): TGTGCCAGCAGTTTACGGGGACAGGGGAGGACCGGGGAGCTGTTTTTT.

This clone was observed many times. The rearrangement joins TRBV25-1 to TRBJ2-2, with D tentatively TRBD2 (6 bases). V lost 2 bases and J lost 0, with 13 bases in between. This CDR3 has 17 amino acids. Germline-derived CDR1 and CDR2 are MGHDK and SYGVNS. The CDR3 loop reads CASSEGVGGTNTGELFF. In nucleotides, the CDR3 is TGTGCCAGCAGTGAAGGGGTGGGAGGAACGAACACCGGGGAGCTGTTTTTT. The full variable domain, completed using reference TRBV25-1 and TRBJ2-2, is EADIYQTPRYLVIGTGKKITLECSQTMGHDKMYWYQQDPGMELHLIHYSYGVNSTEKGDLSSESTVSRIRTEHFPLTLESARPSHTSQYLCASSEGVGGTNTGELFFGEGSRLTVL.

This chain uses TRBV27 with TRBJ1-6, with TRBD1 matching 9 bases. Germline V gives CDR1 MNHEY, CDR2 SMNVEV (reference sequence). V trimming: 7 bases; J trimming: 8 bases; junction bases outside the gene matches: 12. The CDR3 length is 16 residues. CDR3 protein: CASKPSQGAIDSPLHF. DNA for the CDR3: TGTGCCAGCAAACCTTCACAGGGGGCGATTGATTCACCCCTCCACTTT.

As for this clone: A much bigger clone sits one base away, suggesting this may be a read error. The chain couples TRBV29-1 to TRBJ2-1, with D perhaps matching TRBD1 or TRBD2 (7 bases each). CDR1 and CDR2 (germline): SQVTM, ANQGSEA. V was clipped by 5 bases and J by 9 bases, with 23 bases between them. The CDR3 is made up of 15 amino acids. CDR3 residues: CSVTGEGLDGSEQFF. The CDR3 region has the DNA TGCAGCGTTACAGGGGAGGGCCTGGACGGGAGTGAGCAGTTCTTC.

The table lists this clone with many counts. Other DNA sequences in this sample translate to the same CDR3. This chain connects TRBV5-1 to TRBJ2-5; 8 positions agree with TRBD2. J was trimmed by 5 bases and V by 0 bases; bases with no gene match: 6. The CDR3 is 15 amino acids. The V gene's germline CDR1 is SGHRS and CDR2 YFSETQ. This CDR3 is CASSLVPGRGETQYF. The CDR3 nucleotides are TGCGCCAGCAGCTTGGTCCCCGGGAGGGGGGAGACCCAGTACTTC.

This clone was counted at least ten times. The chain recombines TRBV12-3 or TRBV12-4 with TRBJ1-3; D is possibly TRBD1 (6 bases). This CDR3 comprises 16 residues. V shed 7 bases and J shed 0 bases, with 16 bases lying between them. Written as DNA, the CDR3 is TGTGCCAGCACCCCCCTGGGGGGCGACTCTGGAAACACCATATATTTT. Its translation: CASTPLGGDSGNTIYF.

This clone was detected many times. The chain carries TRBV12-3 or TRBV12-4 and TRBJ2-1; 10 positions agree with TRBD2. J was trimmed by 3 bases and V by 6 bases; bases with no gene match: 5. This CDR3 spans 15 amino acids. In DNA, the CDR3 is TGTGCCAGCAGCCCTAGCGGGAGTATCTACAATGAGCAGTTCTTC. This encodes CASSPSGSIYNEQFF.

This clone was seen at least ten times. The gene calls are TRBV4-3 and TRBJ1-2; D gene unclear. Germline-derived CDR1 and CDR2 are LGHNA and YSLEER. This CDR3 region has 16 residues. V was clipped by 0 bases and J by 8 bases, with 19 bases between them. CDR3: CASSQEAAGEGAGYTF. The CDR3 nucleotides read TGCGCCAGCAGCCAAGAAGCGGCCGGAGAAGGCGCGGGCTACACCTTC.

The CDR3 nucleotides read TGTGCCAGCAGTGACGGAGGCGGGGCGCCGTACAATGAGCAGTTCTTC. It translates to CASSDGGGAPYNEQFF. The gene calls are TRBV25-1 and TRBJ2-1, with a possible D match to TRBD2 (6 bases). The CDR3 has 16 residues. The germline CDR1 and CDR2 sequences are MGHDK and SYGVNS. V dropped 3 bases and J dropped 4 bases, with 16 bases sitting between them.

The chain employs TRBV20-1 and TRBJ1-4; 8 bases agree with TRBD1. With V trimmed by 7 bases and J by 8 bases, 12 bases remained unmatched. Germline assignment: CDR1 DFQATT and CDR2 SNEGSKA (reference sequence). CDR3 length: 14 amino acids. As DNA, the CDR3 is TGCAGTGGATCAGGGGGCCTAGGGCTAGAAAAACTGTTTTTT. Translating it yields CSGSGGLGLEKLFF.

At least ten counts were recorded for this clone. Additional DNA sequences in this sample encode the identical CDR3. The V and J genes are TRBV3-1 and TRBJ2-1; 13 bases agree with TRBD2. CDR1 LGHDT and CDR2 YNNKEL come from the germline V gene (reference sequence). The CDR3 is 17 amino acids. J lost 5 bases, V lost 3 bases, and 7 bases had no gene match. The CDR3 sequence is CASSQGGLAGLDNEQFF. In nucleotides, the CDR3 is TGTGCCAGCAGCCAGGGGGGACTAGCGGGGTTAGACAATGAGCAGTTCTTC.

This clone was seen repeatedly, ten times or more. The chain uses TRBV27 and TRBJ2-7, with TRBD1 matching 7 bases. The J segment lost 2 bases and the V segment lost 6 bases, leaving 7 bases of the junction unmatched. Germline values: CDR1 MNHEY, CDR2 SMNVEV (reference sequence). This CDR3 spans 14 amino acids. CDR3: CASRKPGQTYEQYF. CDR3 bases: TGTGCCAGCAGGAAACCGGGACAGACCTACGAGCAGTACTTC.

The table lists this clone with many counts. The chain uses TRBV7-9 and TRBJ2-2; D gene unclear. V was shortened by 3 bases and J by 4 bases, with 6 bases between the two germline ends. CDR1 is SEHNR and CDR2 is FQNEAQ in the germline V gene (reference sequence). The CDR3 covers 13 residues. CDR3 coding DNA: TGTGCCAGCAGCTTCGGAGCCACCGGGGAGCTGTTTTTT. Residues: CASSFGATGELFF.

This clone ranks as medium-sized. The gene calls are TRBV28 and TRBJ2-6; weak D call: TRBD1 (6 bases). This CDR3 contains 17 residues. V gave up 8 bases and J gave up 0 bases, with 17 bases separating them. Looked up from germline, CDR1 is MDHEN and CDR2 is SYDVKM. Here the CDR3 DNA reads TGTGCCAGCGCCCTAATAAGGGGGAGCTCTGGGGCCAACGTCCTGACTTTC. Its translation is CASALIRGSSGANVLTF.

This clone was seen at least ten times. A much larger clonotype is one base distant, so this may be a read error. This chain joins TRBV20-1 and TRBJ2-1; D possibly corresponds to TRBD2 (5 bases). The germline gives CDR1 DFQATT, CDR2 SNEGSKA (reference sequence). This CDR3 is 15 amino acids long. Trimming took off 3 bases at V and 4 bases at J, with 16 bases between the two ends. DNA of the CDR3: TGCAGTGCTAGGGTCGGGAAGGGAGATTACAATGAGCAGTTCTTC. This gives the protein CSARVGKGDYNEQFF.

The table lists this clone with many counts. This chain connects TRBV5-8 to TRBJ2-3; tentative D call: TRBD1 (6 bases). This CDR3 is 12 amino acids long. V was shortened by 5 bases and J by 3 bases, with 7 bases between the two germline ends. Germline CDR1 is SGHTS and CDR2 is YDEGEE. In DNA, the CDR3 is TGTGCCAGCAGACAGGGTACAGATACGCAGTATTTT. Its protein is CASRQGTDTQYF. Filled out from reference TRBV5-8 and TRBJ2-3, the complete variable domain reads EAGVTQSPTHLIKTRGQQATLRCSPISGHTSVYWYQQALGLGLQFLLWYDEGEERNRGNFPPRFSGRQFPNYSSELNVNALELEDSALYLCASRQGTDTQYFGPGTRLTVL.

This clone has ten or more counts. The rearrangement links TRBV30 to TRBJ1-1, with D unresolved. The CDR3 contains 17 residues. Trimming took off 3 bases at V and 5 bases at J, with 25 bases between the two ends. Germline values: CDR1 GTSNPN, CDR2 SVGIG (reference sequence). The CDR3 DNA follows: TGTGCCTGGAGCGGTGGAAAAGTCTCCACCCAAGAGACTGAAGCTTTCTTT. It codes for CAWSGGKVSTQETEAFF.

There are many counts of this clone. The chain joins TRBV4-3 to TRBJ2-5, with TRBD2 matching over 11 bases. The ends lost 3 bases at V and 2 bases at J; junction bases unmatched: 11. The germline V gene encodes CDR1 LGHNA and CDR2 YSLEER. The CDR3 is 18 amino acids. CDR3 sequence: CASSQDGVTSGIQETQYF. The CDR3 DNA is TGCGCCAGCAGCCAGGATGGGGTGACTAGCGGGATTCAAGAGACCCAGTACTTC.

This clone occurred many times. This sample also contains other DNA sequences that code for the same CDR3. The chain has TRBV9 and TRBJ1-4; 10 nucleotides match TRBD1. The CDR3 is 15 residues long. CDR1 SGDLS and CDR2 YYNGEE come from the germline V gene. J gave up 5 bases and V 3 bases, and 4 bases lay outside the gene matches. CDR3 residues: CASSGGTGENEKLFF. The CDR3 region has the DNA TGTGCCAGCAGCGGCGGGACAGGGGAAAATGAAAAACTGTTTTTT.

The chain links TRBV12-5 to TRBJ2-1, with TRBD2 matching 9 bases. The V gene's germline CDR1 is LGHNT and CDR2 FRNRAP. V lost 5 bases and J lost 12; bases outside the gene matches: 2. The CDR3 is 11 amino acids. This chain's CDR3 is CASGSGGLQFF. The CDR3 DNA reads as TGTGCTAGTGGTAGCGGGGGGTTGCAGTTCTTC. Full variable domain (missing parts from reference TRBV12-5 and TRBJ2-1): DARVTQTPRHKVTEMGQEVTMRCQPILGHNTVFWYRQTMMQGLELLAYFRNRAPLDDSGMPKDRFSAEMPDATLATLKIQPSEPRDSAVYFCASGSGGLQFFGPGTRLTVL.

The V and J genes are TRBV5-1 and TRBJ1-2; 9 nucleotides match TRBD1. Germline V gives CDR1 SGHRS, CDR2 YFSETQ. The length of the CDR3 is 15 residues. The J segment lost 4 bases and the V segment lost 2 bases, leaving 6 bases of the junction unmatched. Written as DNA, the CDR3 is TGCGCCAGCAGCTTACAGGGGGCCCATGCCTATGGCTACACCTTC. Its protein product is CASSLQGAHAYGYTF.

There are many counts of this clone. The chain joins TRBV2 to TRBJ1-5; the D gene is possibly TRBD1 (5 bases). Germline V gives CDR1 SNHLY, CDR2 FYNNEI. The CDR3 runs to 15 residues. V was cut by 0 bases and J by 9 bases, with 15 bases left in between. CDR3 protein: CASSEAPSGRGPQHF. In nucleotides, the CDR3 is TGTGCCAGCAGTGAAGCGCCATCAGGAAGGGGGCCCCAGCATTTT.

This clone was picked up a small number of times. The CDR3 DNA reads as TGTGCCAGCCGTTCAGGTGGGCTGGCTAACTATGGCTACACCTTC. It yields the protein CASRSGGLANYGYTF. This chain joins TRBV6-1 and TRBJ1-2; no definite D call. V lost 8 bases and J lost 0, with 16 bases in between. This CDR3 contains 15 residues. CDR1 is MNHNS and CDR2 is SASEGT in the germline V gene.

Ten or more counts support this clone. The rearrangement links TRBV4-1 to TRBJ2-2; 11 bases map to TRBD1. With V trimmed by 4 bases and J by 4 bases, 5 bases remained unmatched. Germline CDR1 MGHRA, CDR2 YSYEKL. The CDR3 is made up of 16 amino acids. For the CDR3, the DNA is TGCGCCAGCAGCCGCGGACAGGGGGCTGGCACCGGGGAGCTGTTTTTT. It codes for CASSRGQGAGTGELFF.

The chain recombines TRBV27 with TRBJ2-5; TRBD2 matches at 12 bases. There are 16 residues in the CDR3. V shed 5 bases and J 5 bases; nucleotides not matched to a gene: 9. Per the germline V gene, CDR1 is MNHEY and CDR2 is SMNVEV (reference sequence). The CDR3 DNA reads TGTGCCAGCAGTCCCCAAGGACTAGCGGGATGGGAGACCCAGTACTTC. This encodes CASSPQGLAGWETQYF.